This is a list of T cell receptor beta chains from one sample in a study of CD8 T cells in ankylosing spondylitis. TCRdb re-called the 5' RACE reads with MiXCR, one entry per CDR3 protein. This table has approximately 45,000 distinct CDR3 sequences, 11% appearing once. Material: blood, either unsorted or a sorted T cell fraction (not recorded which). These receptors came from a male donor with ankylosing spondylitis or in good health (not recorded which). The CDR3 runs from the conserved cysteine through the conserved F or W. D genes are given only for firm matches. Clone sizes are given selectively: once, few, many, or a class where the clone is expanded.

d_call: TRBD1
v_call: TRBV5-1
clone_size: many
j_call: TRBJ1-2
cdr3_nt: TGCGCCAGCAGCGTGTCCGGGACAGGGTTTGGCTACACCTTC
cdr3_aa: CASSVSGTGFGYTF

d_call: TRBD1
v_call: TRBV12-3/TRBV12-4
clone_size: NA
j_call: TRBJ1-5
cdr3_nt: TGTACCAGCAGTTTAGTCGCCAATATACAGGGGAGCAATCAGCCCCAGCATTTT
cdr3_aa: CTSSLVANIQGSNQPQHF

d_call: NA
v_call: TRBV29-1
clone_size: many
j_call: TRBJ1-2
cdr3_nt: TGCAGCGATCCCCCTCAGGGGCCGAATGGCTACACCTTC
cdr3_aa: CSDPPQGPNGYTF

d_call: TRBD2
v_call: TRBV7-9
clone_size: many
j_call: TRBJ2-3
cdr3_nt: TGTGCCAGCCTAACTAGCGGCCGCACAGATACGCAGTATTTT
cdr3_aa: CASLTSGRTDTQYF

d_call: TRBD1
v_call: TRBV30
clone_size: many
j_call: TRBJ2-1
cdr3_nt: TGTGCCTGGAGCGACAGGGGTACCAACCGGTATGAGCAGTTCTTC
cdr3_aa: CAWSDRGTNRYEQFF

d_call: NA
v_call: TRBV29-1
clone_size: many
j_call: TRBJ2-7
cdr3_nt: TGCAGCGTTTCCAAGGAGGTGGCAGCTGGCGAGCAGTACTTC
cdr3_aa: CSVSKEVAAGEQYF

d_call: TRBD1
v_call: TRBV18
clone_size: many
j_call: TRBJ2-2
cdr3_nt: TGTGCCAGCTCCTACCTCAACAGGGGAGCCGGGGAGCTGTTTTTT
cdr3_aa: CASSYLNRGAGELFF

d_call: TRBD1
v_call: TRBV20-1
clone_size: many
j_call: TRBJ1-2
cdr3_nt: TGCAGTGCGTCAGGGGGCGCGCTGGGCTACACCTTC
cdr3_aa: CSASGGALGYTF

d_call: NA
v_call: TRBV11-2
clone_size: few
j_call: TRBJ2-3
cdr3_nt: TGTGCCAGCAACTCCGGAGGACCAGATACGCAGTATTTT
cdr3_aa: CASNSGGPDTQYF

d_call: NA
v_call: TRBV2
clone_size: NA
j_call: TRBJ1-1
cdr3_nt: TGTGCCAGCAGCTCAGACGGTAGGAACACTGAAGCTTTCTTT
cdr3_aa: CASSSDGRNTEAFF

d_call: TRBD2
v_call: TRBV12-3/TRBV12-4
clone_size: few
j_call: TRBJ2-1
cdr3_nt: TGTGCCAGCAGTTTCGATTCCGGGCCCCGGGGGGGTGAGCAGTTCTTC
cdr3_aa: CASSFDSGPRGGEQFF

d_call: NA
v_call: TRBV30
clone_size: many
j_call: TRBJ1-2
cdr3_nt: TGTGCCTGGAGTGTTGGGGTAGCTGGCTACACCTTC
cdr3_aa: CAWSVGVAGYTF

d_call: NA
v_call: TRBV7-2
clone_size: NA
j_call: TRBJ2-2
cdr3_nt: TGTGCCAGCAGCTACACCTCAGACGCCGGGGAGCTGTTTTTT
cdr3_aa: CASSYTSDAGELFF

d_call: NA
v_call: TRBV11-2
clone_size: many
j_call: TRBJ2-3
cdr3_nt: TGTGCCAGCAGCTTAGGGACTACAGGGTCGAGTGTCACAGATACGCAGTATTTT
cdr3_aa: CASSLGTTGSSVTDTQYF

d_call: NA
v_call: TRBV6-1
clone_size: few
j_call: TRBJ2-7
cdr3_nt: TGTGCCAGCAGTGAAATAGCGGCGGTCTACGAGCAGTACTTC
cdr3_aa: CASSEIAAVYEQYF

d_call: NA
v_call: TRBV11-2
clone_size: few
j_call: TRBJ1-3
cdr3_nt: TGTGCCAGCAGCTTAGGGGGGAGCGGAAACACCATATATTTT
cdr3_aa: CASSLGGSGNTIYF

d_call: NA
v_call: TRBV29-1
clone_size: many
j_call: TRBJ1-3
cdr3_nt: TGCGGAGGTGGCTCTGGAAACACCATATATTTT
cdr3_aa: CGGGSGNTIYF

d_call: NA
v_call: TRBV30
clone_size: NA
j_call: TRBJ2-6
cdr3_nt: TGTGCCTGGAGTGTACGGGAACTCTCTGGGGCCAACGTCCTGACTTTC
cdr3_aa: CAWSVRELSGANVLTF

d_call: NA
v_call: TRBV27
clone_size: few
j_call: TRBJ2-5
cdr3_nt: TGTGCCAGCAGGACTTTTCGATGGGGGGCCCAGTACTTC
cdr3_aa: CASRTFRWGAQYF

d_call: NA
v_call: TRBV12-3/TRBV12-4
clone_size: many
j_call: TRBJ1-2
cdr3_nt: TGTGCCAGCAGCCACCCCGCCCTCTATGGCTACACCTTC
cdr3_aa: CASSHPALYGYTF

d_call: NA
v_call: TRBV5-1
clone_size: many
j_call: TRBJ2-7
cdr3_nt: TGCGCCAGCAGTTCCGGACAAAACTACGAGCAGTACTTC
cdr3_aa: CASSSGQNYEQYF

d_call: NA
v_call: TRBV5-1
clone_size: many
j_call: TRBJ2-5
cdr3_nt: TGCGCCAGCAGAAGGAGCAGGCCGCAAGAGACCCAGTACTTC
cdr3_aa: CASRRSRPQETQYF

d_call: NA
v_call: TRBV5-1
clone_size: few
j_call: TRBJ2-6
cdr3_nt: TGCGCCAGCAGCTCTACAGGGTTCGGGGCCAACGTCCTGACTTTC
cdr3_aa: CASSSTGFGANVLTF

d_call: NA
v_call: TRBV30
clone_size: few
j_call: TRBJ1-1
cdr3_nt: TGTGCCTGGACCGCAGCGGGGAACACTGAAGCTTTCTTT
cdr3_aa: CAWTAAGNTEAFF

d_call: NA
v_call: TRBV7-2
clone_size: NA
j_call: TRBJ2-2
cdr3_nt: TGTGCCAGCAGCTTAGAGACAGCGAACACCGGGGAGCTGTTTTTT
cdr3_aa: CASSLETANTGELFF

d_call: NA
v_call: TRBV3-1
clone_size: NA
j_call: TRBJ2-7
cdr3_nt: TGTGCCAGCTGCCAAGACCTTATACAGGTCAACGAGCAGTACTTC
cdr3_aa: CASCQDLIQVNEQYF

d_call: NA
v_call: TRBV10-3
clone_size: medium-sized
j_call: TRBJ1-1
cdr3_nt: TGTGCCATCAGGGAACCGACACGCCACACTGAAGCTTTCTTT
cdr3_aa: CAIREPTRHTEAFF

d_call: TRBD2
v_call: TRBV10-2
clone_size: many
j_call: TRBJ2-3
cdr3_nt: TGCGCCAGCTTGGCGGGGGGGGTCACATATACGCAGTATTTT
cdr3_aa: CASLAGGVTYTQYF

d_call: NA
v_call: TRBV7-9
clone_size: NA
j_call: TRBJ1-5
cdr3_nt: TGTGCCAGCAGCTTAGCGGGAGGGACGGATCTCATTCAGCCCCAGCATTTT
cdr3_aa: CASSLAGGTDLIQPQHF

d_call: TRBD1
v_call: TRBV5-1
clone_size: few
j_call: TRBJ2-5
cdr3_nt: TGCGCCAGCAGCTCCCCAGGGGACAGGATCCAAGAGACCCAGTACTTC
cdr3_aa: CASSSPGDRIQETQYF

d_call: TRBD2
v_call: TRBV7-6
clone_size: NA
j_call: TRBJ2-7
cdr3_nt: TGTGCCAGCAGCTTAGGACCGGGAGGAAGAACAACTTTCTACGAGCAGTACTTC
cdr3_aa: CASSLGPGGRTTFYEQYF

d_call: NA
v_call: TRBV15
clone_size: few
j_call: TRBJ2-7
cdr3_nt: TGTGCCACCAGCAGAGAACCAGGGGTCAGCTCCTACGAGCAGTACTTC
cdr3_aa: CATSREPGVSSYEQYF

d_call: NA
v_call: TRBV29-1
clone_size: many
j_call: TRBJ1-4
cdr3_nt: TGCAGCGTTGTAGTACAGTTTGCAACTAATGAAAAACTGTTTTTT
cdr3_aa: CSVVVQFATNEKLFF

d_call: TRBD1
v_call: TRBV29-1
clone_size: many
j_call: TRBJ1-1
cdr3_nt: TGCAGCGCTGGACAGGGGGACGCTGAAGCTTTCTTT
cdr3_aa: CSAGQGDAEAFF

d_call: TRBD1
v_call: TRBV5-4
clone_size: many
j_call: TRBJ2-2
cdr3_nt: TGTGCCAGCAGCATGGACAGGGGCAACACCGGGGAGCTGTTTTTT
cdr3_aa: CASSMDRGNTGELFF

d_call: NA
v_call: TRBV20-1
clone_size: many
j_call: TRBJ2-3
cdr3_nt: TGCAGTGCTAGCGGGCGTGTAGATACGCAGTATTTT
cdr3_aa: CSASGRVDTQYF

d_call: NA
v_call: TRBV5-5
clone_size: many
j_call: TRBJ2-5
cdr3_nt: TGTGCCAGCAGCTTGGTGGGGTCGGGGGAGACCCAGTACTTC
cdr3_aa: CASSLVGSGETQYF

d_call: TRBD2
v_call: TRBV2
clone_size: many
j_call: TRBJ2-2
cdr3_nt: TGTGCCAGCAGCGCTCGGACTAGCGTTACCGGGGAGCTGTTTTTT
cdr3_aa: CASSARTSVTGELFF

d_call: NA
v_call: TRBV6-2/TRBV6-3
clone_size: NA
j_call: TRBJ2-7
cdr3_nt: TGTGCCAGCAGTTACACAAAGACAGAGATTTCCTACGAGCAGTACTTC
cdr3_aa: CASSYTKTEISYEQYF

d_call: TRBD1
v_call: TRBV5-1
clone_size: many
j_call: TRBJ2-7
cdr3_nt: TGCGCCAGCAGCTTGGAAGGACAGGGGTCCTACGAGCAGTACTTC
cdr3_aa: CASSLEGQGSYEQYF

d_call: NA
v_call: TRBV11-3
clone_size: many
j_call: TRBJ2-3
cdr3_nt: TGTGCCAGCAGCCTCCAACCCACAGATACGCAGTATTTT
cdr3_aa: CASSLQPTDTQYF